Listed below are T cell receptor beta chains from one sample, sequenced in a study of radiation and T cells in renal cell carcinoma. Sequencing used immunoSEQ multiplex PCR; TCRdb keeps in-frame clones, though not all of them. The profile shows approximately 83,000 clones, over 80% of them singletons. The sequenced sample was blood, obtained from a patient whose treatment included radiotherapy and nephrectomy. The receptors were sampled from a middle-aged man with renal cell carcinoma. Both conserved end residues are part of each CDR3. The order of the fields is V gene, D gene, clone size, J gene, CDR3 protein, CDR3 DNA. D genes are given only for firm matches. The size entry is marked missing in some rows and otherwise reads once, few, many or a size class.

TRBV10-2,.,.,TRBJ1-3,CASSDQGRGQPGNTIYF,TGCGCCAGCAGTGATCAGGGACGAGGGCAACCAGGAAACACCATATATTTT
TRBV5-1,.,.,TRBJ1-4,CASRVFATGFEKLFF,TGCGCCAGCAGGGTCTTCGCGACGGGTTTTGAAAAACTGTTTTTT
TRBV6-5,TRBD1,few,TRBJ2-7,CASSYTRGTYEQYF,TGTGCCAGCAGTTACACCAGGGGGACCTACGAGCAGTACTTC
TRBV7-3,.,.,TRBJ1-1,CASTLRRGTEAFF,TGTGCCAGCACCCTTCGGAGGGGTACTGAAGCTTTCTTT
TRBV6-1,TRBD1,.,TRBJ2-7,CASIRTGSSYEQYF,TGTGCCAGCATACGGACAGGGAGCTCCTACGAGCAGTACTTC
TRBV25-1,TRBD1,few,TRBJ2-7,CASSERQGALSEQYF,TGTGCCAGCAGTGAACGACAGGGGGCGTTGAGCGAGCAGTACTTC
TRBV13,.,.,TRBJ2-7,CASSARYEGPQGSKPHEQYF,TGTGCCAGCAGCGCCAGGTATGAGGGCCCTCAAGGGAGTAAACCCCACGAGCAGTACTTC
TRBV6-5,TRBD1,.,TRBJ2-2,CASRDDRAVGELFF,TGTGCCAGCAGGGACGACAGGGCTGTCGGGGAGCTGTTTTTT
TRBV6-1,.,.,TRBJ2-2,CASRIQGSSGELFF,TGTGCCAGCAGGATACAGGGAAGTAGCGGGGAGCTGTTTTTT
TRBV9,TRBD1,.,TRBJ2-1,CASSVRGLGNEQFF,TGTGCCAGCAGTGTCAGGGGGCTTGGAAATGAGCAGTTCTTC
TRBV28,TRBD1,many,TRBJ1-2,CASSSGQWEGYTF,TGTGCCAGCAGTTCGGGACAGTGGGAAGGCTACACCTTC
TRBV20-1,.,.,TRBJ1-1,CSARGDTEAFF,TGCAGCGCTAGAGGAGACACTGAAGCTTTCTTT
TRBV28,TRBD2,.,TRBJ2-1,CASASLGTSNYEQFF,TGTGCCAGCGCCTCCCTAGGGACTAGTAACTATGAGCAGTTCTTC
TRBV6-1,.,few,TRBJ2-2,CASSEYWGNTGELFF,TGTGCCAGCAGTGAATATTGGGGGAACACCGGGGAGCTGTTTTTT
TRBV5-1,TRBD1,.,TRBJ2-2,CASNKASTGASTGELFF,TGCGCCAGCAATAAAGCGTCCACAGGGGCTAGCACCGGGGAGCTGTTTTTT
TRBV4-2,TRBD2,.,TRBJ2-7,CASSQETGGATEQYF,TGTGCCAGCAGCCAAGAAACCGGGGGGGCTACCGAGCAGTACTTC
TRBV5-1,TRBD2,.,TRBJ2-1,CASSLARAGGNYNEQFF,TGCGCCAGCAGCTTGGCCAGAGCGGGAGGGAACTACAATGAGCAGTTCTTC
TRBV4-3,TRBD2,.,TRBJ2-3,CASSQEIATSGGVYTQYF,TGCGCCAGCAGCCAGGAAATCGCGACTAGCGGGGGGGTTTATACGCAGTATTTT
TRBV7-3,TRBD2,.,TRBJ2-7,CASSRAGESSEQYF,TGTGCCAGCTCCCGAGCGGGAGAGAGCAGCGAGCAGTACTTC
TRBV19,.,.,TRBJ1-4,CASSLQSTNEKLFF,TGTGCCAGTAGTTTACAGTCAACTAATGAAAAACTGTTTTTT
TRBV4-3,.,once,TRBJ1-2,CASSQGGFYGYTF,TGCGCCAGCAGCCAAGGGGGGTTCTATGGCTACACCTTC
TRBV29-1,.,.,TRBJ2-7,CSVGRVLNEQYF,TGCAGCGTTGGTCGGGTTTTAAACGAGCAGTACTTC
TRBV7-2,.,many,TRBJ1-5,CASSLVGRGPNQPQHF,TGTGCCAGCAGCTTAGTTGGTCGGGGCCCCAATCAGCCCCAGCATTTT
TRBV30,TRBD2,.,TRBJ2-1,CAWSVRLAVYNEQFF,TGTGCCTGGAGTGTACGACTAGCGGTATACAATGAGCAGTTCTTC
TRBV29-1,.,.,TRBJ1-1,CSVEIWDTEAFF,TGCAGCGTTGAGATATGGGACACTGAAGCTTTCTTT
TRBV6-5,.,.,TRBJ2-7,CASSYSGGSYEQYF,TGTGCCAGCAGTTACTCGGGCGGTTCCTACGAGCAGTACTTC
TRBV15,TRBD2,.,TRBJ2-3,CATSRDGLAGGTDTQYF,TGTGCCACCAGCAGAGATGGACTAGCGGGCGGCACAGATACGCAGTATTTT
TRBV6-5,.,few,TRBJ2-7,CASSYSPTGIIEQYF,TGTGCCAGCAGTTACTCGCCGACAGGTATCATCGAGCAGTACTTC
TRBV19,.,few,TRBJ1-3,CASSIQSSGNTIYF,TGTGCCAGTAGTATACAAAGCTCTGGAAACACCATATATTTT
TRBV2,TRBD2,once,TRBJ2-7,CASSDFSGSSYEQYF,TGTGCCAGCAGTGACTTTAGCGGGAGCTCCTACGAGCAGTACTTC
TRBV2,TRBD1,.,TRBJ1-6,CASKGQGYSPLHF,TGTGCCAGCAAGGGACAGGGCTATTCACCCCTCCACTTT
TRBV2,TRBD1,.,TRBJ1-5,CASSEGETGNQPQHF,TGTGCCAGCAGTGAAGGGGAGACAGGGAATCAGCCCCAGCATTTT
TRBV6-5,TRBD2,.,TRBJ2-1,CASSLQLAGDEQFF,TGTGCCAGCAGCCTTCAGTTAGCGGGAGATGAGCAGTTCTTC
TRBV28,.,once,TRBJ2-7,CASSLRGRGTWEQYF,TGTGCCAGCAGTTTGAGGGGGCGGGGGACTTGGGAGCAGTACTTC
TRBV7-8,TRBD1,many,TRBJ2-7,CASSLGVGDSEQYF,TGTGCCAGCAGCTTAGGGGTGGGGGACAGCGAGCAGTACTTC
TRBV27,TRBD1,.,TRBJ1-1,CASSFKGQGTTEAFF,TGTGCCAGCAGTTTTAAGGGACAGGGGACCACTGAAGCTTTCTTT
TRBV28,.,.,TRBJ2-2,CASSFILGVTGELFF,TGTGCCAGCAGTTTTATTCTGGGCGTCACCGGGGAGCTGTTTTTT
TRBV18,.,.,TRBJ1-1,CASSPGAPILGVEAFF,TGTGCCAGCTCACCGGGGGCCCCGATCCTAGGGGTCGAAGCTTTCTTT
TRBV7-9,.,.,TRBJ2-3,CASGRETDTQYF,TGTGCCAGCGGGCGGGAAACAGATACGCAGTATTTT
TRBV2,.,.,TRBJ1-1,CASAGPPFAAFF,TGTGCCAGCGCCGGCCCCCCATTTGCAGCTTTCTTT
TRBV5-1,.,.,TRBJ2-1,CASSLGPSSYNEQFF,TGCGCCAGCAGCTTGGGACCAAGCTCCTACAATGAGCAGTTCTTC
TRBV6-5,.,.,TRBJ2-5,CASSYSSGLETQYF,TGTGCCAGCAGTTACTCGAGCGGTCTAGAGACCCAGTACTTC
TRBV30,.,.,TRBJ1-2,CAWELGTGWSYTF,TGTGCCTGGGAGCTAGGTACAGGGTGGAGCTACACCTTC
TRBV19,TRBD1,once,TRBJ2-1,CASSWDSAVSYNEQFF,TGTGCCAGTAGTTGGGACAGCGCCGTATCCTACAATGAGCAGTTCTTC
TRBV27,.,once,TRBJ2-3,CASSTPLTATQYF,TGTGCCAGCAGTACCCCACTTACGGCCACGCAGTATTTT
TRBV4-1,TRBD1,few,TRBJ1-2,CASSQVDRVNYGYTF,TGCGCCAGCAGCCAAGTTGACAGGGTAAACTATGGCTACACCTTC
TRBV4-3,.,.,TRBJ2-1,CASSQAGAPYNEQFF,TGCGCCAGCAGCCAGGCCGGGGCACCCTACAATGAGCAGTTCTTC
TRBV9,.,.,TRBJ2-1,CASSAQGEYNEQFF,TGTGCCAGCAGCGCACAGGGTGAGTACAATGAGCAGTTCTTC
TRBV5-4,TRBD2,.,TRBJ2-1,CASSPVLAGYNEQFF,TGTGCCAGCAGCCCGGTACTAGCGGGGTACAATGAGCAGTTCTTC
TRBV2,.,.,TRBJ1-4,CASLAGSNEKLFF,TGTGCCAGTTTGGCGGGGTCTAATGAAAAACTGTTTTTT
TRBV10-2,.,.,TRBJ2-1,CASSDLGTYQYNEQFF,TGCGCCAGCAGTGACCTGGGGACTTACCAATACAATGAGCAGTTCTTC
TRBV29-1,.,.,TRBJ1-1,CSAAGTLGLLYTEAFF,TGCAGCGCAGCCGGGACTCTCGGTCTCTTGTACACTGAAGCTTTCTTT